This record looks at one TCR beta chain sequence and its context. Its specificity is not known. These data are taken from a study of T cells in narcolepsy. About the research overall: Donors had narcolepsy type 1 or type 2, or were healthy controls. Points from the study as a whole: Same-patient CSF and blood CD4+ T cell clonotypes included HCRT-specific and TRIB2-specific autoreactive ones. Blood of same and different patients, but not healthy controls, reportedly held recurring autoreactive clonotypes. No autoreactive T cell clone sequences appeared in some memory CD4+ repertoires.

Measured with immunoSEQ multiplex PCR; TCRdb has only the in-frame clones, and not every one. In the table there are 25,000 to 30,000 clones, around 81% of which are singletons. The clonotype originates from a human donor with narcolepsy. The sequencing input was CD45RA- memory CD4+ T cells from PBMCs.

CDR3 sequence (DNA): TGTGCCTGGAGTAAATTCGGAAGCAAGATCGCGAATTCACCCCTCCACTTT. This codes for CAWSKFGSKIANSPLHF. This chain links TRBV30 with TRBJ1-6, with no clear D. V was pared by 2 bases and J by 7 bases, with 21 bases between. The CDR3 length is 17 residues. Per germline, CDR1 GTSNPN and CDR2 SVGIG (reference sequence).